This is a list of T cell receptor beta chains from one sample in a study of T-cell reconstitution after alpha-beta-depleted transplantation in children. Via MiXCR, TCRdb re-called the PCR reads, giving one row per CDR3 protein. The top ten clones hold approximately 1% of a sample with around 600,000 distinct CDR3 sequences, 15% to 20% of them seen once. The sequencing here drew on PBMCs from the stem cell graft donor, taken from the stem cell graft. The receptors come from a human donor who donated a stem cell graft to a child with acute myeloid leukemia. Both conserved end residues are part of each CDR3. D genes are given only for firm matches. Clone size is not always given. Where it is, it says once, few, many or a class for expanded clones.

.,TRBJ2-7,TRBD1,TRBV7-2,TGTGCCAGCACCCTTGGGACAGCCTCCTACGAGCAGTACTTC,CASTLGTASYEQYF
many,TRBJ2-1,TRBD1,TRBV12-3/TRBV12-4,TGTGCCAGCAGCCTGGGGACAGGAGGCAGCAGGTTCTTC,CASSLGTGGSRFF
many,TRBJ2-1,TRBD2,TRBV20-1,TGCAGTGCCACCGGGGGGGACACCTACAATGAGCAGTTCTTC,CSATGGDTYNEQFF
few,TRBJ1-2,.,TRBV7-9,TGTGCCAGCAGCACCATTACCGGGACGGCCTATGGCTACACCTTC,CASSTITGTAYGYTF
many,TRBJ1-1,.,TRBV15,TGTGCCACCAGCAGAGAGGTGGACAGCTACACTGAAGCTTTCTTT,CATSREVDSYTEAFF
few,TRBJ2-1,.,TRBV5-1,TGCGCCAGCAGCTTGGGAGAGCCCTCCTACAATGAGCAGTTCTTC,CASSLGEPSYNEQFF
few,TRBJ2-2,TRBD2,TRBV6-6,TGTGCCACTCTCGGGGGGGCCGGCGGGGAGCTGTTTTTT,CATLGGAGGELFF
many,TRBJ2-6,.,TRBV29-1,TGCAGCGTTGAAGCCTCTGGGGCCAACGTCCTGACTTTC,CSVEASGANVLTF
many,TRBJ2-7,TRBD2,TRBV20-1,TGCAGTGCATCACTAGCGGGGGGGCGGGCCTACGAGCAGTACTTC,CSASLAGGRAYEQYF
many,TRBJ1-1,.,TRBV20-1,TGCAGTGCTAGAACCTCGAATGGGTTGGGGGCTTTCTTT,CSARTSNGLGAFF
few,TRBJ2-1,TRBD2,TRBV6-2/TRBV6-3,TGTGCCAGCAGTCAGGGGTCAGCGGGGGGGTATAATGAGCAGTTCTTC,CASSQGSAGGYNEQFF
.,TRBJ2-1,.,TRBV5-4,TGTGCCAGCAGCTTGGTAGGTTCGGGTCTTGAGCAGTTCTTC,CASSLVGSGLEQFF
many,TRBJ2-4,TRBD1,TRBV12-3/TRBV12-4,TGTGCCAGCAGTCCCAGGACAGGGGGAGTGTACATTCAGTACTTC,CASSPRTGGVYIQYF
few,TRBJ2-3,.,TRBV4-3,TGCGCCAGCAGTCGAGGGGCTAGCACAGATACGCAGTATTTT,CASSRGASTDTQYF
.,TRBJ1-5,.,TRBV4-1,TGCGCCAGCAGCCAAGTTAGAGGGCAAACCCAGCATTTT,CASSQVRGQTQHF
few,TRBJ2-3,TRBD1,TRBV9,TGTGCCAGCAGCGCCGGGACAGGGAGGATGGAACGGCAGTATTTT,CASSAGTGRMERQYF
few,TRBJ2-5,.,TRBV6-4,TGTGCCAGCAGTCCCCGGGACATGAGGGGAGAGACCCAGTACTTC,CASSPRDMRGETQYF
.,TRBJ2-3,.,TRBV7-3,TGTGCCAGCAGCTTAAGTGCTGCGGGTAGCGCAGATACGCAGTATTTT,CASSLSAAGSADTQYF
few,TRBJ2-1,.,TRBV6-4,TGTGCCAGCAGTGACTCGTTCGGAATGGGGTTCGATGAGCAGTTCTTC,CASSDSFGMGFDEQFF
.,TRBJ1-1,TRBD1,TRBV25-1,TGTGCCAGCAGTCATCGCGAGACAGGGGGACCGCCGGAGGCTTTCTTT,CASSHRETGGPPEAFF
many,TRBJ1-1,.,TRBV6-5,TGTGCCAGCAGTTACGCAGGGCCGAACACTGAAGCTTTCTTT,CASSYAGPNTEAFF
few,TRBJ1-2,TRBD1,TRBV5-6,TGTGCCAGCAGAGACAGGGATTTTGGCTATGGCTACACCTTC,CASRDRDFGYGYTF
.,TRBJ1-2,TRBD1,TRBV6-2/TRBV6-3,TGTGCCAGCACCGCTGGGGGACAGGATTCCTATGGCTACACCTTC,CASTAGGQDSYGYTF
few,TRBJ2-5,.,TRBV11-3,TGTGCCAGCAGCTTGGACGTGGCCCGACAAGAGACCCAGTACTTC,CASSLDVARQETQYF
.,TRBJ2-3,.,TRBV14,TGTGCCAGCAGCCAATGGGGGGCCAGCACAGATACGCAGTATTTT,CASSQWGASTDTQYF
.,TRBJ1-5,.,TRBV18,TGTGCCAGCTCGGACGGAACCCACAATCAGCCCCAGCATTTT,CASSDGTHNQPQHF
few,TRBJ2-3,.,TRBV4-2,TGTGCCAGCAGCCAACAAACGCGGGGGCCCTCGGTTGATACGCAGTATTTT,CASSQQTRGPSVDTQYF
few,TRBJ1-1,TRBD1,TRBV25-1,TGTGCCAGCAGTCTGGGGGGGACAGGGGGACCCAAAGCTTTCTTT,CASSLGGTGGPKAFF
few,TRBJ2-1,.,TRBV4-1,TGCGCCAGCAGCCAAGCTTGGGCTTCCCCTAAGGATGAGCAGTTCTTC,CASSQAWASPKDEQFF
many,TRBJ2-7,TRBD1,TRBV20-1,TGCAGTGCTAGGAGGACAGGGATGGACGAGCAGTACTTC,CSARRTGMDEQYF
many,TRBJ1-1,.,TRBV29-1,TGCAGCGTGGCCGTGGGGGGAGGCACTGAAGCTTTCTTT,CSVAVGGGTEAFF
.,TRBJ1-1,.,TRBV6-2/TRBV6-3,TGTGCCAGCACCAGGGGATACGAAGCTTTCTTT,CASTRGYEAFF
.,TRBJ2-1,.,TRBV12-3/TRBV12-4,TGTGCCAGCCTCCCCACAGGCCACTACAATGAGCAGTTCTTC,CASLPTGHYNEQFF
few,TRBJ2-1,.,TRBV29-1,TGCAGCGTTCTCGGGACTGAGCTCGGCGGGCAGTTCTTC,CSVLGTELGGQFF
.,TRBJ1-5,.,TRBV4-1,TGCGCCAGCAGCCAAGATCGGAGGACGGAGTATAGCAATCAGCCCCAGCATTTT,CASSQDRRTEYSNQPQHF
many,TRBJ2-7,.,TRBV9,TGTGCCAGCAGCGTAGACCAGGTGATAACTGGGGAGCAGTACTTC,CASSVDQVITGEQYF